This TCR beta chain was profiled in a study of response to subunit inactivated influenza vaccine. This clonotype was observed many times. Its matching antigen is unknown. One entry per CDR3 protein results from TCRdb running MiXCR on the RT-PCR reads. Among around 300,000 distinct CDR3 sequences listed, roughly 20% were seen once. Broader study findings: Each seasonal influenza vaccination, the authors suggested, recruits few new T cells.

This TCR came from a man between 50 and 69 years old who received an inactivated influenza vaccine. Sequencing was performed on PBMCs from blood, taken about 20 months after vaccination.

The CDR3 DNA follows: TGTGCCAGCAGCCCTAGTGGGTACTACGAGCAGTACTTC. Its protein product is CASSPSGYYEQYF. The chain has TRBV7-6 and TRBJ2-7; D not certain. Trimming took off 5 bases at V and 3 bases at J, with 11 bases between the two ends. This CDR3 comprises 13 residues. Per germline, CDR1 SGHVS and CDR2 FNYEAQ.